The 12 T cell receptor beta chains reported below all come from one sample, sequenced in a study of cytomegalovirus exposure and HLA in healthy donors. The PCR ran on 60 Vbeta and 13 Jbeta primers. Repertoires were generated with immunoSEQ multiplex PCR, while TCRdb's copy carries only in-frame clones and drops some. Found here are roughly 75,000 clones, about 79% of them singletons; the top ten hold approximately 17%. Sequenced input: PBMCs. Source of these receptors: a man in his 70s in good health and CMV-seropositive.

The chain employs TRBV6-1 and TRBJ1-6; 7 bases line up with TRBD1. Unmatched junction bases numbered 9, after V lost 8 bases and J lost 5 bases. Germline values: CDR1 MNHNS, CDR2 SASEGT. The CDR3 spans 15 residues. The CDR3 nucleotides are TGTGCCAGCCAACACTCCGGGACAGATAATTCACCCCTCCACTTT. Translated: CASQHSGTDNSPLHF.

This chain connects TRBV2 to TRBJ2-7, with D possibly matching TRBD1 (6 bases). Trimming removed 3 bases at V and 5 bases at J, with 17 bases between. The germline V gene encodes CDR1 SNHLY and CDR2 FYNNEI. The CDR3 is 15 residues long. This chain's CDR3 is CASSEGTGHYDEQYF. The CDR3 nucleotides read TGTGCCAGCAGTGAGGGGACGGGACACTACGACGAGCAGTACTTC.

The CDR3 nucleotides are TGTGCCAGCGGGGGACAGCCCTACGAGCAGTACTTC. Protein product: CASGGQPYEQYF. This chain joins TRBV2 and TRBJ2-7; 7 bases align to TRBD1. The CDR3 is made up of 12 amino acids. After removal of 8 bases from V and 2 bases from J, the junction contained 3 bases not matched to a gene. CDR1 and CDR2 (germline): SNHLY, FYNNEI.

This chain joins TRBV29-1 and TRBJ1-3, with D possibly matching TRBD1 (6 bases). The CDR3 is made up of 13 amino acids. Germline-derived CDR1 and CDR2 are SQVTM and ANQGSEA. The V end was cut by 4 bases, the J end by 7 bases, with 14 bases between. CDR3: CSVGEQGSNTIYF. Here the CDR3 DNA reads TGCAGCGTTGGGGAACAGGGTAGCAACACCATATATTTT.

This clone was observed a few times. This chain uses TRBV19 with TRBJ1-1; D may be TRBD1 (6 bases). The CDR3 consists of 14 residues. Germline CDR1 is LNHDA and CDR2 is SQIVND (reference sequence). The V and J ends lost 1 base and 0 bases respectively, with 6 bases between them. CDR3 sequence: CASSIGQVNTEAFF. The CDR3, as DNA: TGTGCCAGTAGTATAGGACAGGTGAACACTGAAGCTTTCTTT.

The sample holds one count of this clone. This chain links TRBV6-7 with TRBJ2-7; 9 bases match TRBD1. TRBV6-7 is placed among ORFs of uncertain function. The CDR3 is made up of 16 amino acids. After removal of 0 bases from V and 6 bases from J, the junction contained 9 bases not matched to a gene. As DNA, the CDR3 is TGTGCCAGCAGTTACTCTTTACAGGGGGCAAGGCCCGAGCAGTACTTC. Translated, it gives CASSYSLQGARPEQYF.

The chain couples TRBV5-1 to TRBJ2-6; 10 bases line up with TRBD1. Trimming cost V 4 bases and J 2 bases; bases outside gene matches: 3. The CDR3 contains 16 residues. Germline V gives CDR1 SGHRS, CDR2 YFSETQ. The CDR3 spells CASSGGQGAGANVLTF. DNA for the CDR3: TGCGCCAGCAGCGGAGGACAGGGGGCTGGGGCCAACGTCCTGACTTTC.

The chain combines TRBV2 with TRBJ1-4, with D tentatively TRBD1 (5 bases). Germline CDR1 is SNHLY and CDR2 is FYNNEI. V lost 5 bases and J 0 bases, leaving 10 bases between the germline ends. CDR3 length equals 15 residues. CDR3: CASSYDSTTNEKLFF. DNA for the CDR3: TGTGCCAGCAGTTACGACAGCACAACTAATGAAAAACTGTTTTTT.

V usage is TRBV11-2 and J usage is TRBJ2-5; 7 positions agree with TRBD2. This CDR3 is 12 amino acids long. Germline values: CDR1 SGHAT, CDR2 FQNNGV. V dropped 2 bases and J dropped 7; count of bases not matched to a gene: 1. The CDR3 sequence: CASSLREVTQYF. CDR3 DNA: TGTGCCAGCAGCTTACGGGAGGTGACCCAGTACTTC.

This clone was observed a few times. CDR3 nucleotides: TGTGCCAGCAGCACCGAGGGGGGGCAAGGTCAGCCCCAGCATTTT. This sequence encodes CASSTEGGQGQPQHF. This chain connects TRBV7-9 to TRBJ1-5; TRBD1 is a possible D gene (6 bases). The CDR3 has 15 residues. Trimming shortened V by 5 bases and J by 6 bases, and 17 bases separated the two germline ends. Germline V gene sequence: CDR1 SEHNR, CDR2 FQNEAQ (reference sequence).

The CDR3: CASSLSVGTTSEKLFF. The CDR3 nucleotides read TGTGCCAGCAGCTTAAGTGTTGGGACAACGTCTGAAAAACTGTTTTTT. The chain has TRBV7-8 and TRBJ1-4; D possibly corresponds to TRBD1 (6 bases). CDR3 length: 16 residues. The germline gives CDR1 SGHVS, CDR2 FQNEAQ. Deletions cut 2 bases from V and 7 bases from J, with 17 bases between.

The V call is TRBV19, the J call TRBJ1-5; D not certain. The V end was cut by 5 bases, the J end by 5 bases, with 10 bases between. This CDR3 region has 13 residues. In germline, CDR1 is LNHDA, CDR2 SQIVND (reference sequence). CDR3 bases: TGTGCCAGTAGTCCCCAGGTTGATCAGCCCCAGCATTTT. Residues: CASSPQVDQPQHF.